This TCR beta chain originates from a study of shared clonotypes between healthy human individuals. TCRdb keeps only in-frame clones here, not all; method: immunoSEQ multiplex PCR. Counted here are 100,000 or so clones, about 72% occurring once; the ten biggest clones make up approximately 25%. CDR3 length: 13 residues. V was shortened by 4 bases and J by 5 bases, with 11 bases between the two germline ends. Germline lookup yields CDR1 KGHSY and CDR2 FQNENV. The chain carries TRBV16 and TRBJ1-1, with D tentatively TRBD1 (6 bases). The source of this sequence is a woman aged 30 to 39 in good health. Sequencing used memory CD8+ T cells sorted from blood. Subset defined: CD45RO+ cells pooled with CCR7-negative TemRA cells. The CDR3 DNA reads TGTGCCAGCAGCCGGGACAAGGGGACTGAAGCTTTCTTT. Residues: CASSRDKGTEAFF.